Listed below are T cell receptor beta chains from one sample, sequenced in a study of T cell repertoires in cytomegalovirus infection. TCRdb redid the calling of the reads with MiXCR, one entry per CDR3 protein. This sample has 800,000 to 950,000 distinct CDR3 sequences; approximately 30% occur once, and the top ten carry around an eighth. Antigen specificity for these receptors is unknown. This specimen was cultured CD8+ T cells from PBMCs, taken from culture after CMV antigen stimulation. Every receptor here comes from a human donor in good health (CMV status not recorded). Some clones in this sample may be carry-over from other donors' samples. Each CDR3 is given with its conserved first and last residue. D genes are given only for firm matches. Clone size is shown for a subset of rows, as once, few, many or a class of expanded clone.

clone size: -; V gene: TRBV7-4; J gene: TRBJ2-1; CDR3 length: 13; D gene: TRBD1; CDR3 DNA: TGTGCCAGCAGTCCAGGACAGGTCCATGAGCAGTTCTTC; CDR3 protein: CASSPGQVHEQFF
clone size: many; V gene: TRBV7-6; J gene: TRBJ2-3; CDR3 length: 14; D gene: -; CDR3 DNA: TGTGCCAGCAGCTTAGTCCAGAGCACAGATACGCAGTATTTT; CDR3 protein: CASSLVQSTDTQYF
clone size: -; V gene: TRBV19; J gene: TRBJ1-2; CDR3 length: 14; D gene: TRBD1; CDR3 DNA: TGTGCCAGTAGTATTGGAGGGGGCGAGGATGGCTACACCTTC; CDR3 protein: CASSIGGGEDGYTF
clone size: few; V gene: TRBV6-5; J gene: TRBJ1-2; CDR3 length: 18; D gene: TRBD1; CDR3 DNA: TGTGCCAGCAGTTACTCGGGGAGACAGGGGGCCTTTGGGTATGGCTACACCTTC; CDR3 protein: CASSYSGRQGAFGYGYTF
clone size: -; V gene: TRBV7-4; J gene: TRBJ2-2; CDR3 length: 16; D gene: TRBD1; CDR3 DNA: TGTGCCAGCAGCCCACGGGACAGGGGGCAGTCCGGGGAGCTGTTTTTT; CDR3 protein: CASSPRDRGQSGELFF
clone size: -; V gene: TRBV19; J gene: TRBJ1-5; CDR3 length: 15; D gene: TRBD1; CDR3 DNA: TGTGCCAGTAGTATATCTGGACAGGGGTTTGGGCCCCAGCATTTT; CDR3 protein: CASSISGQGFGPQHF
clone size: -; V gene: TRBV10-3; J gene: TRBJ2-1; CDR3 length: 16; D gene: TRBD1; CDR3 DNA: TGTGCCATCAGTGAAGAAGGGACAGGGGCCTACAATGAGCAGTTCTTC; CDR3 protein: CAISEEGTGAYNEQFF
clone size: few; V gene: TRBV20-1; J gene: TRBJ1-2; CDR3 length: 11; D gene: -; CDR3 DNA: TGCAGCGCGGGGGGGACATATGGCTACACCTTC; CDR3 protein: CSAGGTYGYTF
clone size: -; V gene: TRBV14; J gene: TRBJ2-1; CDR3 length: 15; D gene: -; CDR3 DNA: TGTGCCAGCAGCCCTCGGCCCGGGGTCTTGAATGAGCAGTTCTTC; CDR3 protein: CASSPRPGVLNEQFF
clone size: few; V gene: TRBV7-6; J gene: TRBJ1-6; CDR3 length: 14; D gene: -; CDR3 DNA: TGTGCCAGCAGGGGCGGCGGGTTTGACTCACCCCTCCACTTT; CDR3 protein: CASRGGGFDSPLHF
clone size: few; V gene: TRBV6-5; J gene: TRBJ2-3; CDR3 length: 13; D gene: -; CDR3 DNA: TGTGCCAGCAGTTACGTGGCGGGAGATACGCAGTATTTT; CDR3 protein: CASSYVAGDTQYF
clone size: -; V gene: TRBV7-9; J gene: TRBJ1-2; CDR3 length: 16; D gene: TRBD1; CDR3 DNA: TGTGCCAGCAGCATCACGGGACAGGGACACGGCTATGGCTACACCTTC; CDR3 protein: CASSITGQGHGYGYTF
clone size: -; V gene: TRBV19; J gene: TRBJ1-5; CDR3 length: 16; D gene: TRBD1; CDR3 DNA: TGTGCCAGTAGGAAGACAGGGACCTATAGCAATCAGCCCCAGCATTTT; CDR3 protein: CASRKTGTYSNQPQHF
clone size: -; V gene: TRBV6-6; J gene: TRBJ1-4; CDR3 length: 14; D gene: -; CDR3 DNA: TGTGCCAGCAGCCGAGGACAGCTTAATGAAAAACTGTTTTTT; CDR3 protein: CASSRGQLNEKLFF
clone size: once; V gene: TRBV29-1; J gene: TRBJ2-2; CDR3 length: 16; D gene: TRBD2; CDR3 DNA: TGCAGCGTTGAGACTAGCGGGGGCGCAAACACCGGGGAGCTGTTTTTT; CDR3 protein: CSVETSGGANTGELFF
clone size: -; V gene: TRBV15; J gene: TRBJ2-7; CDR3 length: 13; D gene: -; CDR3 DNA: TGTGCCACCAGCAGAGGCGAGTCCTACGAGCAGTACTTC; CDR3 protein: CATSRGESYEQYF
clone size: -; V gene: TRBV5-3; J gene: TRBJ1-1; CDR3 length: 12; D gene: -; CDR3 DNA: TGTGTCAGCAGCTTAAACGAGCTTGAAGCTTTCTTT; CDR3 protein: CVSSLNELEAFF
clone size: once; V gene: TRBV28; J gene: TRBJ2-6; CDR3 length: 17; D gene: -; CDR3 DNA: TGTGCCAGCAGTCCAACAGTGAAGGTCTCTGGGGCCAACGTCCTGACTTTC; CDR3 protein: CASSPTVKVSGANVLTF
clone size: -; V gene: TRBV11-2; J gene: TRBJ2-3; CDR3 length: 15; D gene: -; CDR3 DNA: TGTGCCAGCAGCCTTTTTGGGGTTAGAACAGATACGCAGTATTTT; CDR3 protein: CASSLFGVRTDTQYF
clone size: -; V gene: TRBV2; J gene: TRBJ2-5; CDR3 length: 15; D gene: TRBD1; CDR3 DNA: TGTGCCAGCAGAAACCGGGACAGGGGTCTAGAGACCCAGTACTTC; CDR3 protein: CASRNRDRGLETQYF
clone size: few; V gene: TRBV12-3/TRBV12-4; J gene: TRBJ1-1; CDR3 length: 14; D gene: TRBD1; CDR3 DNA: TGTGCCAGCAACCCGGACAGGGTAGGCACTGAAGCTTTCTTT; CDR3 protein: CASNPDRVGTEAFF
clone size: few; V gene: TRBV12-3/TRBV12-4; J gene: TRBJ2-2; CDR3 length: 14; D gene: -; CDR3 DNA: TGTGCCAGCAGCTCACCCGACACCACCGGGGAGCTGTTTTTT; CDR3 protein: CASSSPDTTGELFF
clone size: -; V gene: TRBV19; J gene: TRBJ2-3; CDR3 length: 15; D gene: TRBD2; CDR3 DNA: TGTGCCAGTAGTATCTTCGGGCTAGCGGCAGATACGCAGTATTTT; CDR3 protein: CASSIFGLAADTQYF
clone size: -; V gene: TRBV7-8; J gene: TRBJ2-3; CDR3 length: 14; D gene: TRBD2; CDR3 DNA: TGTGCCAGCTTAGTAGCGGGGAACACAGATACGCAGTATTTT; CDR3 protein: CASLVAGNTDTQYF
clone size: few; V gene: TRBV20-1; J gene: TRBJ2-3; CDR3 length: 15; D gene: -; CDR3 DNA: TGCAGTGCCCCCGGGGGCTTCACTAGCACAGATACGCAGTATTTT; CDR3 protein: CSAPGGFTSTDTQYF
clone size: many; V gene: TRBV7-9; J gene: TRBJ1-4; CDR3 length: 16; D gene: -; CDR3 DNA: TGTGCCAGCAGCTGGCCCCGCAGTCCACTGAATGAAACACTGTTTTTT; CDR3 protein: CASSWPRSPLNETLFF
clone size: -; V gene: TRBV10-3; J gene: TRBJ2-3; CDR3 length: 15; D gene: -; CDR3 DNA: TGTGCCATCAGTGAGGGAAGGACTGTCACAGATACGCAGTATTTT; CDR3 protein: CAISEGRTVTDTQYF
clone size: -; V gene: TRBV7-8; J gene: TRBJ1-3; CDR3 length: 17; D gene: -; CDR3 DNA: TGTGCCAGCAGCTTACCTCCATGGACAGAAGGGAGAAACACCATATATTTT; CDR3 protein: CASSLPPWTEGRNTIYF
clone size: few; V gene: TRBV6-5; J gene: TRBJ1-4; CDR3 length: 18; D gene: TRBD1; CDR3 DNA: TGTGCCAGCAGCCCCCTACCAGGGGGGCCAGCAACTAATGAAAAACTGTTTTTT; CDR3 protein: CASSPLPGGPATNEKLFF
clone size: many; V gene: TRBV2; J gene: TRBJ1-6; CDR3 length: 14; D gene: TRBD1; CDR3 DNA: TGTGCCAGCAGCTCCGGGACAGGGAATTCACCCCTCCACTTT; CDR3 protein: CASSSGTGNSPLHF
clone size: -; V gene: TRBV15; J gene: TRBJ2-1; CDR3 length: 16; D gene: -; CDR3 DNA: TGTGCCACCTCCCGGACCGGGACGGTGTCCTACAATGAGCAGTTCTTC; CDR3 protein: CATSRTGTVSYNEQFF
clone size: -; V gene: TRBV7-6; J gene: TRBJ2-7; CDR3 length: 15; D gene: -; CDR3 DNA: TGTGCCAGCAGCTTAGAACCACCCGGGGGCTACGAGCAGTACTTC; CDR3 protein: CASSLEPPGGYEQYF
clone size: few; V gene: TRBV24-1; J gene: TRBJ1-2; CDR3 length: 13; D gene: -; CDR3 DNA: TGTGCCACCAGTGATGCCCGCAGTGGTGGCTACACCTTC; CDR3 protein: CATSDARSGGYTF
clone size: few; V gene: TRBV5-5; J gene: TRBJ2-5; CDR3 length: 16; D gene: TRBD1; CDR3 DNA: TGTGCCAGCAGCTTGGAGGGACAGCTCTTCCAAGAGACCCAGTACTTC; CDR3 protein: CASSLEGQLFQETQYF
clone size: many; V gene: TRBV12-3/TRBV12-4; J gene: TRBJ2-7; CDR3 length: 15; D gene: TRBD1; CDR3 DNA: TGTGCCAGCAGAGCGACGGGACAGGCCTCCTACGAGCAGTACTTC; CDR3 protein: CASRATGQASYEQYF
clone size: -; V gene: TRBV2; J gene: TRBJ1-1; CDR3 length: 13; D gene: -; CDR3 DNA: TGTGCCAGCAGTGTCTGGAGGAACACTGAAGCTTTCTTT; CDR3 protein: CASSVWRNTEAFF
clone size: -; V gene: TRBV6-5; J gene: TRBJ2-2; CDR3 length: 17; D gene: TRBD2; CDR3 DNA: TGTGCCAGCAGCTCTGGACTAGCGGGGGCCTGGGCCGGGGAGCTGTTTTTT; CDR3 protein: CASSSGLAGAWAGELFF